The clone carrying this T cell receptor (beta chain) appeared a few times. This sample stems from a study of beta chain features in type 1 diabetes. Purity of each sorted population was above 95%. The investigators reverse transcribed all of the isolated RNA, so they sequenced expressed TCRB transcripts. Data came from immunoSEQ multiplex PCR; TCRdb stores just in-frame clones and leaves some out. The sample carries about 330,000 clones, 9.5% to 12% recorded once. This TCR was sampled from a young woman in good health. The specimen was naive CD4+ T cells from blood.

The CDR3: CASSPDSSYEQYF. The CDR3 DNA reads TGTGCCAGCAGCCCCGACAGCTCCTACGAGCAGTACTTC. The rearrangement links TRBV9 to TRBJ2-7; possibly TRBD1 for D (5 bases). CDR1 SGDLS and CDR2 YYNGEE come from the germline V gene. V shed 4 bases and J shed 0 bases, with 8 bases lying between them. This CDR3 has 13 residues.